This entry is about one T cell receptor (beta chain). A much larger clonotype is one base distant, so this may be a read error. The investigators amplified TCR beta CDR3 regions from RNA transcripts. HTBI primers were used for first-round RT-PCR of the TCR CDR3. MiXCR, applied by TCRdb to the multiplex PCR reads, yields one record per CDR3 protein. The sample lists approximately 600,000 distinct CDR3 sequences; 14% were seen once. The germline V gene has CDR1 SGHTA and CDR2 FQGTGA. The CDR3 runs 15 residues. The data derive from a study of T cells in Graves' hyperthyroidism and ophthalmopathy. The receptor's source is a woman aged 18-29 years with Graves' ophthalmopathy. The sample taken for sequencing was blood. The V call is TRBV7-3, the J call TRBJ2-7; D is perhaps TRBD1 or TRBD2 (6 bases each). Gene TRBJ2-1 matches the end of the DNA better, so the J call may be wrong. In DNA form, the CDR3 reads TGTGCCAGCAGCTTAAGGTCGGGGGCCCCCTACGAGCAGTTCTTC. This encodes CASSLRSGAPYEQFF.